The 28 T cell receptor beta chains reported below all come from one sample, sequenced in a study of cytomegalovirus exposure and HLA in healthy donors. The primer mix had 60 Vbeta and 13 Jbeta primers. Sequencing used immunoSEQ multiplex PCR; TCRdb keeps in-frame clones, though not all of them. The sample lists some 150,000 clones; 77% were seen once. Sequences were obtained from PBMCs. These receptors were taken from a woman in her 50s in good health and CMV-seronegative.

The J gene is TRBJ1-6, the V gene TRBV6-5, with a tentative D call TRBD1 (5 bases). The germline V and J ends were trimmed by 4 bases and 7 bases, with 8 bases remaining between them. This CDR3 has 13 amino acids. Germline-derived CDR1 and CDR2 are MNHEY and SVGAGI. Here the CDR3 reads CASSLQGNSPLHF. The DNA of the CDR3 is TGTGCCAGCAGTTTGCAGGGAAATTCACCCCTCCACTTT.

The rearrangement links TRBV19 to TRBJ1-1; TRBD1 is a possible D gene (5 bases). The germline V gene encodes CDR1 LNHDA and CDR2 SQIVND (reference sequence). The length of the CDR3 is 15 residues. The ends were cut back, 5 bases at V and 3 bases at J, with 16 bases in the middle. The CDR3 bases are TGTGCCAGTAGTCCAAGGACGGGGGGTCACACTGAAGCTTTCTTT. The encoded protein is CASSPRTGGHTEAFF.

The CDR3 protein is CASSIVRDSYEQYF. CDR3 sequence (DNA): TGTGCCAGTAGTATAGTCAGGGACAGCTACGAGCAGTACTTC. This chain joins TRBV19 and TRBJ2-7, with 7 bases fitting TRBD1. CDR1 and CDR2 (germline): LNHDA, SQIVND (reference sequence). Unmatched junction bases numbered 3, after V lost 1 base and J lost 3 bases. The CDR3 is 14 amino acids.

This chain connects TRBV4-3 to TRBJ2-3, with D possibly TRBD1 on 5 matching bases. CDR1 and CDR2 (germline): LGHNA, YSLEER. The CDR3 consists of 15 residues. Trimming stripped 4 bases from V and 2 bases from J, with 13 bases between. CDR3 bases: TGCGCCAGCAGCCCGATGCAGGGAATCACAGATACGCAGTATTTT. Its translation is CASSPMQGITDTQYF.

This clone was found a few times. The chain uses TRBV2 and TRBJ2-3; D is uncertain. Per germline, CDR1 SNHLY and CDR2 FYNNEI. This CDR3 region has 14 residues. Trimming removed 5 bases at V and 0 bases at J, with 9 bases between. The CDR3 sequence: CASSWAFSTDTQYF. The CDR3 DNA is TGTGCCAGCAGTTGGGCTTTTAGCACAGATACGCAGTATTTT. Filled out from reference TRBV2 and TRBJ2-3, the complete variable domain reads EPEVTQTPSHQVTQMGQEVILRCVPISNHLYFYWYRQILGQKVEFLVSFYNNEISEKSEIFDDQFSVERPDGSNFTLKIRSTKLEDSAMYFCASSWAFSTDTQYFGPGTRLTVL.

CDR3 loop: CASKWDRSTDTQYF. The CDR3 nucleotides read TGTGCCAGCAAGTGGGACAGGAGCACAGATACGCAGTATTTT. The V call is TRBV27, the J call TRBJ2-3; 8 positions agree with TRBD1. J was trimmed by 0 bases and V by 7 bases; bases with no gene match: 3. The germline gives CDR1 MNHEY, CDR2 SMNVEV (reference sequence). The CDR3 loop spans 14 amino acids.

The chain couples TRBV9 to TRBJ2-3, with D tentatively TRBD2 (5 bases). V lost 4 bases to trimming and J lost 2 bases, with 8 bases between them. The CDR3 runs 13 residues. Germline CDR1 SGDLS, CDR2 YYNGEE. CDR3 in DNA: TGTGCCAGCAGCCGGCGGGTCACAGATACGCAGTATTTT. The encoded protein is CASSRRVTDTQYF. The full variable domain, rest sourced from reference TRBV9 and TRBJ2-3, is DSGVTQTPKHLITATGQRVTLRCSPRSGDLSVYWYQQSLDQGLQFLIQYYNGEERAKGNILERFSAQQFPDLHSELNLSSLELGDSALYFCASSRRVTDTQYFGPGTRLTVL.

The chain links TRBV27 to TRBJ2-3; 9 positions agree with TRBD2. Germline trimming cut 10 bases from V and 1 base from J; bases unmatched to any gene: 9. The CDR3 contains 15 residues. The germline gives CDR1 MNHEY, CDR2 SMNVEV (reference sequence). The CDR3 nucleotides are TGTGCCACTCTTTTAAAGCGGGGGGGCACAGATACGCAGTATTTT. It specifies CATLLKRGGTDTQYF.

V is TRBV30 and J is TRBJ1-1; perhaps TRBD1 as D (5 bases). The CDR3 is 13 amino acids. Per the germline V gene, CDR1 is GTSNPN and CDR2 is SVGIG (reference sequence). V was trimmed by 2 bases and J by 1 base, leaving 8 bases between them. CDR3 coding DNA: TGTGCCTGGAGTTTGACAGCGAACACTGAAGCTTTCTTT. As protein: CAWSLTANTEAFF.

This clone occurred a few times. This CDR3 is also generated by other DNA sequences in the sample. The CDR3 bases are TGTGCCAGCAGTCCCGGGACTCAGGTTCTCGAGCAGTACTTC. Its protein is CASSPGTQVLEQYF. The gene calls are TRBV27 and TRBJ2-7; possibly TRBD2 for D (6 bases). The CDR3 has 14 residues. The V end was cut by 5 bases, the J end by 6 bases, with 17 bases between. The V gene's germline CDR1 is MNHEY and CDR2 SMNVEV (reference sequence).

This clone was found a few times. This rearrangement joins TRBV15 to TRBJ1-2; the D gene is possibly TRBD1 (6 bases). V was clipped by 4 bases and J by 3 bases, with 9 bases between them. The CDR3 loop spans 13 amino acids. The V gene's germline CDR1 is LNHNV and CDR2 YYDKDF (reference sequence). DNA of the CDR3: TGTGCCACCAGCAACGACAGGCACTATGGCTACACCTTC. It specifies CATSNDRHYGYTF.

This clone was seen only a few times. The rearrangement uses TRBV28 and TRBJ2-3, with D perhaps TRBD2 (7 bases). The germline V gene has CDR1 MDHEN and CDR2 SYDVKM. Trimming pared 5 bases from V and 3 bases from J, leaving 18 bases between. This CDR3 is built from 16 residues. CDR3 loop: CASSPSFRGATDTQYF. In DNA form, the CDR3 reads TGTGCCAGCAGTCCCTCCTTTCGGGGGGCGACAGATACGCAGTATTTT.

The CDR3 loop is CASSLPPGTLTEKLFF. The CDR3 DNA follows: TGTGCCAGCAGTTTGCCCCCCGGGACACTCACAGAAAAACTGTTTTTT. The chain joins TRBV28 to TRBJ1-4; tentatively, D is TRBD1 (6 bases). The length of the CDR3 is 16 residues. From germline, CDR1 is MDHEN and CDR2 SYDVKM. Trimming removed 3 bases at V and 8 bases at J, with 19 bases between.

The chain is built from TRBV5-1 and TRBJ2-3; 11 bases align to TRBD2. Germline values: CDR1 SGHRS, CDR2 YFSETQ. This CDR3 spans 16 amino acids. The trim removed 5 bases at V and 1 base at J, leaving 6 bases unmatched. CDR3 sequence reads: CASRPALAGGTDTQYF. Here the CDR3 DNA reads TGCGCCAGCAGGCCCGCACTAGCGGGGGGCACAGATACGCAGTATTTT. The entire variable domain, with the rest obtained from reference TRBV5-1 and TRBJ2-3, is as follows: KAGVTQTPRYLIKTRGQQVTLSCSPISGHRSVSWYQQTPGQGLQFLFEYFSETQRNKGNFPGRFSGRQFSNSRSEMNVSTLELGDSALYLCASRPALAGGTDTQYFGPGTRLTVL.

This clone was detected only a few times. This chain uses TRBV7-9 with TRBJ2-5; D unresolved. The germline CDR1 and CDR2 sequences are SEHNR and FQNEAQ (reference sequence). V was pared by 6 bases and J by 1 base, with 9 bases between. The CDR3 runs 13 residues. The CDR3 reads CASRTRPQETQYF. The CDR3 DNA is TGTGCCAGCAGGACACGACCCCAAGAGACCCAGTACTTC.

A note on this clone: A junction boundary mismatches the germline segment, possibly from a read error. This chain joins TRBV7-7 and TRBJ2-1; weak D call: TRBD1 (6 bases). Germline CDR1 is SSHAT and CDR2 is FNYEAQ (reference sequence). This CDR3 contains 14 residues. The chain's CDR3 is CASSLAGDYNEQFF. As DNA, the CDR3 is TGTGCTAGCAGCTTAGCAGGGGACTACAATGAGCAGTTCTTC. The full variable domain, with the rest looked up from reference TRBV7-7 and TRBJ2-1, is GAGVSQSPRYKVTKRGQDVTLRCDPISSHATLYWYQQALGQGPEFLTYFNYEAQPDKSGLPSDRFSAERPEGSISTLTIQRTEQRDSAMYRCASSLAGDYNEQFFGPGTRLTVL.

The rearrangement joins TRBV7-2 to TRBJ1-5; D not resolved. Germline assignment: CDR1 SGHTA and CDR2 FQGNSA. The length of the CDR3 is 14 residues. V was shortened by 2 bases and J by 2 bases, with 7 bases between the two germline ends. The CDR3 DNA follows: TGTGCCAGCAGCTTAACTTTTGGCAATCAGCCCCAGCATTTT. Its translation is CASSLTFGNQPQHF.

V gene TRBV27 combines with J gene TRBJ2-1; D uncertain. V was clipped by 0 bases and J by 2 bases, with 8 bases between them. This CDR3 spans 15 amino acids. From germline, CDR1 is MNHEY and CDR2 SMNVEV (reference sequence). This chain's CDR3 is CASSLSSFTYNEQFF. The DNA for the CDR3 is TGTGCCAGCAGTTTATCGTCTTTTACCTACAATGAGCAGTTCTTC.

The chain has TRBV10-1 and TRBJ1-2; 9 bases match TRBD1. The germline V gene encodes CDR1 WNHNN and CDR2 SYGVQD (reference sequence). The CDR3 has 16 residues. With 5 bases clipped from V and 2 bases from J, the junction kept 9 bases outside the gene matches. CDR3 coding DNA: TGCGCCAGCAGTCTTAAAAGGACAGGGGAAAACTATGGCTACACCTTC. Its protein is CASSLKRTGENYGYTF.

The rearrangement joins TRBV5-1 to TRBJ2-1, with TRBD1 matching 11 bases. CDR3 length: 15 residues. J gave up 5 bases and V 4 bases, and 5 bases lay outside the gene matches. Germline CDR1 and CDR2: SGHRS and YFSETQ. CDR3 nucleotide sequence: TGCGCCAGCAGCCCGCAGGGACAGGGGGACAATGAGCAGTTCTTC. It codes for CASSPQGQGDNEQFF.

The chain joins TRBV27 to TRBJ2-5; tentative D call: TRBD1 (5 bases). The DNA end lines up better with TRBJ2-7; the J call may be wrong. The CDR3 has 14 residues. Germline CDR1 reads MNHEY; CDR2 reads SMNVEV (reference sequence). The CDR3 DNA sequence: TGTGCCAGCAGTTTATGGCAGGGCTATTACGAGCAGTACTTC. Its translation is CASSLWQGYYEQYF.

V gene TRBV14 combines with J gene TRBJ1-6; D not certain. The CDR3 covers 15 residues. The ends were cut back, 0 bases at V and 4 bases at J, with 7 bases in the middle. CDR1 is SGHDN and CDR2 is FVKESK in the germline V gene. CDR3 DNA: TGTGCCAGCAGCCAAGAGACAATTTATAATTCACCCCTCCACTTT. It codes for CASSQETIYNSPLHF. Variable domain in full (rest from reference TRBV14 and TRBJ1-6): EAGVTQFPSHSVIEKGQTVTLRCDPISGHDNLYWYRRVMGKEIKFLLHFVKESKQDESGMPNNRFLAERTGGTYSTLKVQPAELEDSGVYFCASSQETIYNSPLHFGNGTRLTVT.

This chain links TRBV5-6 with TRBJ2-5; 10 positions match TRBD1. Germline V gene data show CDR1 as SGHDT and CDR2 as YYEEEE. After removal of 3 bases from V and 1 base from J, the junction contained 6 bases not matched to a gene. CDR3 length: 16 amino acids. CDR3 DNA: TGTGCCAGCAGCTGGAAGGGACAGGGGATCCAAGAGACCCAGTACTTC. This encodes CASSWKGQGIQETQYF.

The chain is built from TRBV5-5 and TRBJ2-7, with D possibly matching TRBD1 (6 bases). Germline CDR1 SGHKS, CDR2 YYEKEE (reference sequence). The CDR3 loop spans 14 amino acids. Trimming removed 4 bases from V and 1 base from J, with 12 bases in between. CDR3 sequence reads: CASSPQGPSYEQYF. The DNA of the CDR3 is TGTGCCAGCAGCCCCCAGGGGCCATCCTACGAGCAGTACTTC.

The CDR3 loop is CASSQGTWGYTF. The DNA of the CDR3 is TGTGCCAGCAGCCAGGGGACCTGGGGCTACACCTTC. J is TRBJ1-2 and V is TRBV5-8, with TRBD1 as a possible D gene (6 bases). This CDR3 has 12 amino acids. Per the germline V gene, CDR1 is SGHTS and CDR2 is YDEGEE. V gave up 4 bases and J gave up 8 bases, with 12 bases separating them.

The CDR3 bases are TGTGCCACCAGAGACATAGGGAGCGAGCAGTACTTC. This translates into CATRDIGSEQYF. The chain uses TRBV2 and TRBJ2-7; D might be TRBD2 (5 bases). This CDR3 has 12 residues. CDR1 is SNHLY, CDR2 FYNNEI, per germline. Trimming removed 10 bases from V and 6 bases from J, with 16 bases in between.

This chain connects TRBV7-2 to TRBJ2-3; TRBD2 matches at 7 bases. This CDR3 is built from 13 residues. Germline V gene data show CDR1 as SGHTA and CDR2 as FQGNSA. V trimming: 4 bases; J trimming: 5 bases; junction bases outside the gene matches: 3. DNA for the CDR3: TGTGCCAGCAGCTCCCCGGGGGGAGATACGCAGTATTTT. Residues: CASSSPGGDTQYF. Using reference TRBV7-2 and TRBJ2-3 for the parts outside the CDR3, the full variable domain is GAGVSQSPSNKVTEKGKDVELRCDPISGHTALYWYRQSLGQGLEFLIYFQGNSAPDKSGLPSDRFSAERTGGSVSTLTIQRTQQEDSAVYLCASSSPGGDTQYFGPGTRLTVL.

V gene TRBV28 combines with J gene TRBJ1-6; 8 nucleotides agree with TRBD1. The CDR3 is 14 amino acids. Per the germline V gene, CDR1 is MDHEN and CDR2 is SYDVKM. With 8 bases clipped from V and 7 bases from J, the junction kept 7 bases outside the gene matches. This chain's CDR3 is CASVRNRGNSPLHF. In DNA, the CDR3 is TGTGCCAGCGTACGGAACAGGGGGAATTCACCCCTCCACTTT.